What follows are 12 T cell receptor beta chains derived from one specimen sequenced in a study of beta chain features in type 1 diabetes. Study-wide results and caveats: For Type 1 diabetes patients, all four CD4+ subsets carried TCRB CDR3s that were moderately but significantly shorter.

Their cognate antigens are unknown. Investigators reverse transcribed all isolated RNA, so they sequenced expressed TCRB transcripts. Sequenced by immunoSEQ multiplex PCR; TCRdb stores in-frame clones only, minus some. This table holds about 390,000 clones, around 9.6% found once. The sample was central memory CD4+ T cells from blood. These receptor sequences come from a young man with type 1 diabetes.

The sample holds a few counts of this clone. The chain joins TRBV14 to TRBJ2-5; a weak D match, TRBD1 (5 bases). V lost 1 base and J lost 9, with 12 bases in between. Germline V gene sequence: CDR1 SGHDN, CDR2 FVKESK. There are 13 residues in the CDR3. The CDR3 protein is CASSQGQGMSQYF. The CDR3 nucleotides are TGTGCCAGCAGCCAAGGGCAGGGAATGTCCCAGTACTTC. The entire variable domain, with the rest obtained from reference TRBV14 and TRBJ2-5, is as follows: EAGVTQFPSHSVIEKGQTVTLRCDPISGHDNLYWYRRVMGKEIKFLLHFVKESKQDESGMPNNRFLAERTGGTYSTLKVQPAELEDSGVYFCASSQGQGMSQYFGPGTRLLVL.

This clone turned up a few times. The V and J genes are TRBV6-5 and TRBJ1-1, with D possibly matching TRBD1 (6 bases). The CDR3 consists of 16 residues. Germline V gives CDR1 MNHEY, CDR2 SVGAGI. V was pared by 2 bases and J by 7 bases, with 20 bases between. CDR3 loop: CASSYGQGGPRGEAFF. In DNA form, the CDR3 reads TGTGCCAGCAGTTACGGGCAGGGAGGGCCCAGGGGTGAAGCTTTCTTT.

This clone turned up a few times. The chain recombines TRBV7-3 with TRBJ2-2, with D maybe TRBD2 (6 bases). Trimming shortened V by 4 bases and J by 3 bases, and 12 bases separated the two germline ends. Germline V gene sequence: CDR1 SGHTA, CDR2 FQGTGA. The CDR3 is made up of 15 amino acids. DNA for the CDR3: TGTGCCAGCAGCTACGGGGGAGCATACACCGGGGAGCTGTTTTTT. Amino acid sequence: CASSYGGAYTGELFF.

This clone was observed a few times. This chain joins TRBV5-1 and TRBJ1-5; TRBD1 matches at 7 bases. The CDR3 length is 13 residues. The V segment lost 4 bases and the J segment 10 bases; nucleotides outside the gene matches: 8. Germline V gives CDR1 SGHRS, CDR2 YFSETQ. CDR3 loop: CASSARAGGPQHF. CDR3 coding DNA: TGCGCCAGCAGCGCTCGAGCAGGGGGTCCCCAGCATTTT.

CDR3 nucleotide sequence: TGTGCCAGTAGTGTACAGGGGGCCAGGGGCACTGAAGCTTTCTTT. The encoded protein is CASSVQGARGTEAFF. V and J are TRBV19 and TRBJ1-1, with TRBD1 identical over 9 bases. Trimming at V came to 5 bases and at J to 4 bases, leaving 8 bases not matched to a gene. Germline lookup yields CDR1 LNHDA and CDR2 SQIVND (reference sequence). This CDR3 contains 15 residues.

This clone was counted only a few times. The V call is TRBV28, the J call TRBJ2-7, with TRBD2 matching 11 bases. The CDR3 has 14 amino acids. Germline V lookup: CDR1 MDHEN, CDR2 SYDVKM. After removal of 10 bases from V and 3 bases from J, the junction contained 8 bases not matched to a gene. Written as DNA, the CDR3 is TGTGCCACCAGGGGGGGACTAGCGGACTACGAGCAGTACTTC. It translates to CATRGGLADYEQYF.

CDR3 protein: CASSYEYGDNEQFF. CDR3 DNA sequence: TGTGCCAGCAGCTACGAATATGGGGACAATGAGCAGTTCTTC. V usage is TRBV7-3 and J usage is TRBJ2-1; D is unclear. V dropped 4 bases and J dropped 5 bases, with 12 bases sitting between them. Germline CDR1 SGHTA, CDR2 FQGTGA. CDR3 length: 14 residues.

This rearrangement joins TRBV7-2 to TRBJ2-5, with unresolved D. The CDR3 contains 12 residues. Germline V CDR1 and CDR2: SGHTA, FQGNSA. V lost 6 bases, J lost 5 bases, and 10 bases lay in between. The CDR3 sequence: CASRPDGETQYF. CDR3 in DNA: TGTGCCAGCAGACCGGACGGGGAGACCCAGTACTTC.

This clone was seen a handful of times. The chain uses TRBV7-3 and TRBJ1-6, with a tentative D call TRBD1 (6 bases). The length of the CDR3 is 13 residues. Trimming cost V 5 bases and J 10 bases, with 12 bases left between them. In germline, CDR1 is SGHTA, CDR2 FQGTGA. This CDR3 reads CASSPDRNSPLHF. As DNA, the CDR3 is TGTGCCAGCAGCCCTGACAGGAACTCACCCCTCCACTTT.

This sequence joins TRBV28 and TRBJ1-2; 7 bases fit TRBD1. V was pared by 6 bases and J by 10 bases, with 5 bases of the junction left unmatched. The CDR3 is 11 residues long. From germline, CDR1 is MDHEN and CDR2 SYDVKM. The CDR3 sequence: CASSDRVIYTF. CDR3 coding DNA: TGTGCCAGCAGCGACAGGGTTATCTACACCTTC.

The rearrangement uses TRBV20-1 and TRBJ1-2, with D possibly matching TRBD1 (6 bases). V dropped 6 bases and J dropped 6 bases, with 11 bases sitting between them. Looked up from germline, CDR1 is DFQATT and CDR2 is SNEGSKA (reference sequence). This CDR3 is built from 11 residues. CDR3 sequence: CSAWGLNGYTF. The CDR3 coding sequence is TGCAGTGCCTGGGGGCTCAATGGCTACACCTTC.

The chain has TRBV7-2 and TRBJ1-5, with D hard to call. This CDR3 comprises 13 residues. Germline CDR1 and CDR2: SGHTA and FQGNSA. V lost 2 bases to trimming and J lost 7 bases, with 9 bases between them. The CDR3 DNA follows: TGTGCCAGCAGCTTATCCCTTGAGCAGCCCCAGCATTTT. This gives the protein CASSLSLEQPQHF.